The present entry profiles one TCR beta chain with its context. The sample belongs to a study of cytomegalovirus exposure and HLA in healthy donors. Germline loops: CDR1 SGDLS, CDR2 YYNGEE. The CDR3 has 15 amino acids. Trimming took off 0 bases at V and 2 bases at J, with 8 bases between the two ends. 13 Jbeta primers and 60 Vbeta primers were used for the PCR. Profiling relied on immunoSEQ multiplex PCR, and the TCRdb table lists in-frame clones only, not all of them. Here the sample spans about 94,000 clones, over 65% being singletons. The chain combines TRBV9 with TRBJ2-2; D call uncertain. The source of this sequence is a man aged 25 to 40 in good health and CMV-seronegative. The sample consisted of PBMCs. The chain's CDR3 is CASSVGSVNTGELFF. The CDR3 DNA reads as TGTGCCAGCAGCGTAGGTTCGGTTAACACCGGGGAGCTGTTTTTT.